The 30 T cell receptor beta chains below all came from one sample that was sequenced in a study of T cells in women clearing cervical HPV infection. The repertoire was sequenced with immunoSEQ multiplex PCR; TCRdb's copy has only in-frame clones and lacks some. The ten most abundant clones cover roughly a third of a sample with roughly 47,000 clones. Input material: blood buffy coat. These TCRs come from a woman between 18 and 70 years old with a cervical HPV16 infection that either progressed to CIN3+ or cleared (not recorded which).

About this clone: Read coverage stops 3 residues before the CDR3 terminus; the germline J gene supplies the remainder. The chain has TRBV2 and TRBJ1-1; D might be TRBD1 (6 bases). Germline assignment: CDR1 SNHLY and CDR2 FYNNEI. The CDR3 totals 13 residues. Trimming left V 7 bases short and J 3 bases short, with 12 bases between. CDR3 DNA, as far as it was read: TGTGCCAGCAATACCCAGGGGCACACTGAA. It is translated as CASNTQGHTE. The whole CDR3 region reads CASNTQGHTEAFF.

On this clone: The sequenced fragment ends 3 residues before the CDR3 boundary, so the rest is inferred from the germline J gene. The chain combines TRBV7-3 with TRBJ2-5, with D unresolved. The CDR3 spans 13 residues. CDR1 is SGHTA, CDR2 FQGTGA, per germline. V lost 1 base and J lost 4, with 7 bases in between. The DNA read from the CDR3 is TGTGCCAGCAGCTTAATGGCTAGAGAGACC. Translated, it gives CASSLMARET. In full, the CDR3 reads CASSLMARETQYF.

Points on this clone: The read falls 3 residues short of the CDR3 end, and the missing part is taken from the germline J gene. The chain carries TRBV20-1 and TRBJ1-5, with 9 bases that match TRBD1. The ends lost 0 bases at V and 0 bases at J; junction bases unmatched: 9. This CDR3 spans 18 amino acids. Germline V gene data show CDR1 as DFQATT and CDR2 as SNEGSKA (reference sequence). The CDR3 bases that were read are TGCAGTGCTAGAGATGGACAGGGGCATACCGGTAGCAATCAGCCC. Residues: CSARDGQGHTGSNQP. The whole CDR3 protein reads CSARDGQGHTGSNQPQHF.

About this clone: The read terminates 3 residues before the CDR3 end, so the remaining end is supplied by the germline J gene. The rearrangement uses TRBV20-1 and TRBJ1-6; weak D call: TRBD1 (5 bases). V lost 1 base and J lost 2, with 6 bases in between. The CDR3 extends over 14 amino acids. CDR1 DFQATT and CDR2 SNEGSKA come from the germline V gene (reference sequence). CDR3 bases read: TGCAGTGCTAGAGGCAGGGCCTATAATTCACCC. Translation gives CSARGRAYNSP. The full-length CDR3 reads as CSARGRAYNSPLHF.

The CDR3 loop is CASSPGQGASNYGYTF. CDR3 DNA (partial): TGCGCCAGCAGCCCCGGACAGGGGGCTTCTAACTATGGC. The genes are TRBV5-1 and TRBJ1-2; TRBD1 agrees at 11 bases. The CDR3 end lies 3 residues beyond the end of the read and is filled in from the germline J gene. With 4 bases clipped from V and 0 bases from J, the junction kept 5 bases outside the gene matches. The CDR3 runs to 16 residues. Per germline, CDR1 SGHRS and CDR2 YFSETQ. Variable domain in full (rest from reference TRBV5-1 and TRBJ1-2): KAGVTQTPRYLIKTRGQQVTLSCSPISGHRSVSWYQQTPGQGLQFLFEYFSETQRNKGNFPGRFSGRQFSNSRSEMNVSTLELGDSALYLCASSPGQGASNYGYTFGSGTRLTVV.

CDR3 DNA (partial): TGTGCCAGCAGTTCAGGAGCGGGAGTTCTGGATACG. This translates into CASSSGAGVLDT. The full CDR3 sequence reads CASSSGAGVLDTQYF. The chain combines TRBV6-2 or TRBV6-3 with TRBJ2-3; 8 nucleotides line up with TRBD2. The read stops 3 residues short of the end of the CDR3; the missing end is completed from the germline J gene. Germline V gene lookup returns CDR1 MNHEY and CDR2 SVGEGT. The CDR3 is 15 amino acids. V lost 4 bases to trimming and J lost 6 bases; unmatched junction nucleotides: 9.

Incomplete CDR3 DNA: TGTGCCATCAGTGAGATCGGCACTGAA. It translates to CAISEIGTE. The whole CDR3 is CAISEIGTEAFF. This rearrangement joins TRBV10-3 to TRBJ1-1; D not certain. The CDR3 end lies 3 residues beyond the end of the read and is filled in from the germline J gene. CDR1 and CDR2 from the germline V gene are ENHRY and SYGVKD. The CDR3 runs to 12 residues. V lost 2 bases to trimming and J lost 4 bases, with 5 bases between them.

On this clone itself: The CDR3 end is not reached by the read, which stops 3 residues before it; the germline J gene fills it in. The chain joins TRBV19 to TRBJ2-7; 11 bases fit TRBD2. The CDR3 sequence is 16 residues long. Germline CDR1 LNHDA, CDR2 SQIVND (reference sequence). The V and J ends lost 0 bases and 2 bases, in that order; junction bases with no gene match: 3. The CDR3 DNA, read in part, is TGTGCCAGTAGTATAGATAAGACTAGCGGGACCTACGAG. This gives the protein CASSIDKTSGTYE. From start to end, the CDR3 is CASSIDKTSGTYEQYF.

To note about this clone: The read stops 3 residues short of the end of the CDR3; the missing end is completed from the germline J gene. The chain recombines TRBV29-1 with TRBJ2-3; tentative D call: TRBD1 (6 bases). V was trimmed by 0 bases and J by 5 bases, leaving 6 bases between them. Germline V gene lookup returns CDR1 SQVTM and CDR2 ANQGSEA. The CDR3 contains 12 residues. The part of the CDR3 DNA that was read is TGCAGCGTTGAAGAAGGGGGAGATACG. Its translation: CSVEEGGDT. The complete CDR3 sequence is CSVEEGGDTQYF.

To note about this clone: The read ends 3 residues shy of where the CDR3 ends; the end is completed using the germline J gene. The chain has TRBV7-8 and TRBJ2-5, with 11 bases fitting TRBD2. After removal of 4 bases from V and 5 bases from J, the junction contained 6 bases not matched to a gene. The CDR3 runs 15 residues. CDR1 is SGHVS and CDR2 is FQNEAQ in the germline V gene. CDR3 DNA, as far as it was read: TGTGCCAGCAGCTCCCGACTAGCGGGAATCGAGACC. This codes for CASSSRLAGIET. The full CDR3 is CASSSRLAGIETQYF.

Of note for this clone: The read terminates 3 residues ahead of where the CDR3 ends, so the germline J gene completes it. The rearrangement uses TRBV30 and TRBJ1-6, with unresolved D. The CDR3 length is 11 residues. The germline CDR1 and CDR2 sequences are GTSNPN and SVGIG (reference sequence). V lost 3 bases to trimming and J lost 10 bases, with 7 bases between them. Partial CDR3 DNA: TGTGCCTGGAGGACAACCTCACCC. Encoded protein: CAWRTTSP. The complete CDR3 protein is CAWRTTSPLHF.

In the case of this clone: The CDR3 end lies 3 residues beyond the end of the read and is filled in from the germline J gene. The chain employs TRBV19 and TRBJ2-1; 9 nucleotides align to TRBD2. Germline V lookup: CDR1 LNHDA, CDR2 SQIVND (reference sequence). The CDR3 is 14 amino acids. V shed 6 bases, J shed 9 bases, and the junction held 9 bases outside the gene matches. Incomplete CDR3 DNA: TGTGCCAGTAGGGTTGGCGGGGGGGCCTTTGAG. This sequence encodes CASRVGGGAFE. The entire CDR3 protein reads CASRVGGGAFEQFF.

Concerning this clone itself: The observed sequence ends 3 residues before the CDR3 terminus, with the missing tail filled in from the germline J gene. The rearrangement links TRBV5-1 to TRBJ2-5; 11 nucleotides align to TRBD1. Per the germline V gene, CDR1 is SGHRS and CDR2 is YFSETQ. The CDR3 is made up of 15 amino acids. With 5 bases clipped from V and 1 base from J, the junction kept 4 bases outside the gene matches. The sequenced part of the CDR3 DNA is TGCGCCAGCAGAGGGACAGGGGGGTCCCAAGAGACC. Protein: CASRGTGGSQET. In full, the CDR3 reads CASRGTGGSQETQYF.

A note on this clone: The DNA ends 3 residues before the CDR3 does, and the rest of the CDR3 is filled in from the germline J gene. V usage is TRBV20-1 and J usage is TRBJ1-5; D remains unclear. The length of the CDR3 is 15 residues. The germline V gene has CDR1 DFQATT and CDR2 SNEGSKA (reference sequence). Trimming cost V 3 bases and J 5 bases, with 17 bases left between them. The part of the CDR3 DNA that was read is TGCAGTGCTAGTACTGGGCAGTTATCGGATCAGCCC. Encoded protein: CSASTGQLSDQP. The CDR3 in its entirety is CSASTGQLSDQPQHF.

A note on this clone: The CDR3 end lies 3 residues beyond the end of the read and is filled in from the germline J gene. The J gene is TRBJ1-1, the V gene TRBV5-6; D may be TRBD1 (6 bases). This CDR3 has 15 amino acids. V lost 0 bases and J lost 3, with 12 bases in between. Germline CDR1 is SGHDT and CDR2 is YYEEEE. CDR3: CASSLGTGTYTEAFF. The covered CDR3 bases are TGTGCCAGCAGCTTGGGTACAGGGACCTACACTGAA.

With regard to this clone: The CDR3 is cut off 3 residues early in the read; its end comes from the germline J gene. This sample includes further DNA sequences coding for the same CDR3. The chain joins TRBV18 to TRBJ2-7; TRBD2 matches 12 bases. CDR3 length: 18 amino acids. The V segment lost 0 bases and the J segment 1 base; nucleotides outside the gene matches: 7. CDR1 KGHSH and CDR2 LQKENI come from the germline V gene. Partial CDR3 DNA: TGTGCCAGCTCACCACCCCTAGCGGGGGGGGATTTTTCCTACGAG. This encodes CASSPPLAGGDFSYE. The whole CDR3 is CASSPPLAGGDFSYEQYF. Based on the CDR3 plus reference TRBV18 and TRBJ2-7, the full variable domain is NAGVMQNPRHLVRRRGQEARLRCSPMKGHSHVYWYRQLPEEGLKFMVYLQKENIIDESGMPKERFSAEFPKEGPSILRIQQVVRGDSAAYFCASSPPLAGGDFSYEQYFGPGTRLTVT.

Details on this clone: The sequence runs out 3 residues before the end of the CDR3; the remainder is reconstructed from the germline J gene. V and J are TRBV7-8 and TRBJ2-1; possibly TRBD2 for D (6 bases). The germline CDR1 and CDR2 sequences are SGHVS and FQNEAQ. V was cut by 5 bases and J by 7 bases, with 15 bases left in between. This CDR3 region has 14 residues. The DNA read from the CDR3 is TGTGCCAGCAGCCCGTTGACTAGTCGGAATGAG. It encodes CASSPLTSRNE. The entire CDR3 is CASSPLTSRNEQFF.

About this clone: The CDR3 goes on 3 residues after the read ends, and that part is filled in from the germline J gene. This chain joins TRBV30 and TRBJ2-7; D is uncertain. Germline assignment: CDR1 GTSNPN and CDR2 SVGIG (reference sequence). The V and J ends lost 0 bases and 3 bases respectively, with 9 bases between them. There are 13 residues in the CDR3. The part of the CDR3 DNA that was read is TGTGCCTGGAGTGTTCGGGTTGGCTACGAG. Protein: CAWSVRVGYE. The entire CDR3 sequence reads CAWSVRVGYEQYF.

Note on this clone: Sequence at one end of the junction differs from germline and may be a read error. The CDR3 end lies 3 residues beyond the end of the read and is filled in from the germline J gene. The chain couples TRBV7-7 to TRBJ2-1; 8 bases match TRBD2. The CDR3 sequence is 15 residues long. Germline assignment: CDR1 SSHAT and CDR2 FNYEAQ (reference sequence). The CDR3 here is CASSSGTSSYNEQFF. Partial CDR3 DNA: TGTGCTAGCAGCTCCGGGACTAGCTCCTACAATGAG.

In regard to this clone: The CDR3 end falls 3 residues outside the read, so it is completed with the germline J gene. The chain combines TRBV20-1 with TRBJ2-3; TRBD2 agrees at 12 bases. The V and J ends lost 3 bases and 6 bases, in that order; junction bases with no gene match: 10. Germline V CDR1 and CDR2: DFQATT, SNEGSKA (reference sequence). This CDR3 is built from 16 residues. The CDR3 sequence is CSARDPSGGATDTQYF. CDR3 DNA (partial): TGCAGTGCTAGGGACCCTAGCGGGGGGGCGACCGATACG.

As concerns this clone: Sequencing ends 3 residues short of the CDR3 end; the germline J gene provides the rest. This chain joins TRBV18 and TRBJ2-3; 7 nucleotides agree with TRBD1. The CDR3 consists of 11 residues. Germline V CDR1 and CDR2: KGHSH, LQKENI. CDR3 residues: CASSLQGPQYF. Partial CDR3 DNA: TGTGCCAGCTCGCTACAGGGGCCG.

Worth noting for this clone: The read terminates 3 residues ahead of where the CDR3 ends, so the germline J gene completes it. The chain employs TRBV19 and TRBJ2-7, with a tentative D call TRBD1 (6 bases). The germline gives CDR1 LNHDA, CDR2 SQIVND (reference sequence). The CDR3 loop spans 14 amino acids. The germline V and J ends were trimmed by 10 bases and 1 base, with 17 bases remaining between them. This CDR3 is CATAVRDTSYEQYF. The CDR3 DNA, read in part, is TGTGCCACTGCCGTCCGGGACACTTCCTACGAG.

Turning to this clone: The read finishes 3 residues shy of the CDR3 end, and the germline J gene is used to complete it. The chain has TRBV30 and TRBJ2-3; tentatively, D is TRBD1 (7 bases). Germline V CDR1 and CDR2: GTSNPN, SVGIG (reference sequence). The CDR3 spans 16 residues. With 1 base removed from V and 0 bases from J, the gap between germline ends came to 14 bases. The sequenced CDR3 bases are TGTGCCTGGAGTGAGGGGGCGGCGGGGAGCACAGATACG. Protein: CAWSEGAAGSTDT. The whole CDR3 sequence is CAWSEGAAGSTDTQYF.

Points on this clone: Read data end 3 residues before the CDR3 end; the end is taken from the germline J gene. The chain joins TRBV7-9 to TRBJ2-3; 7 nucleotides match TRBD1. Germline V gene sequence: CDR1 SEHNR, CDR2 FQNEAQ (reference sequence). This CDR3 spans 14 amino acids. Unmatched junction bases numbered 7, after V lost 8 bases and J lost 2 bases. The CDR3 here is CASCVGTVTDTQYF. The covered CDR3 bases are TGTGCCAGCTGCGTGGGGACAGTCACAGATACG.

Regarding this clone: The sequence runs out 3 residues before the end of the CDR3; the remainder is reconstructed from the germline J gene. The chain combines TRBV2 with TRBJ1-1; D not certain. Trimming cost V 9 bases and J 4 bases, with 9 bases left between them. This CDR3 comprises 11 residues. Per germline, CDR1 SNHLY and CDR2 FYNNEI. This chain's CDR3 is CARRGSTEAFF. The DNA read from the CDR3 is TGTGCCAGGCGGGGATCCACTGAA. Together with reference TRBV2 and TRBJ1-1, the CDR3 gives the full variable domain: EPEVTQTPSHQVTQMGQEVILRCVPISNHLYFYWYRQILGQKVEFLVSFYNNEISEKSEIFDDQFSVERPDGSNFTLKIRSTKLEDSAMYFCARRGSTEAFFGQGTRLTVV.

Concerning this clone itself: The read gets to within 3 residues of the CDR3 end, and the germline J gene fills in the rest. The chain couples TRBV2 to TRBJ1-5; the match to TRBD1 covers 9 bases. CDR1 and CDR2 (germline): SNHLY, FYNNEI. V trimming: 6 bases; J trimming: 6 bases; junction bases outside the gene matches: 6. CDR3 length equals 14 residues. The CDR3 is CASSDGTGRQPQHF. The sequenced CDR3 bases are TGTGCCAGCAGCGACGGGACAGGGCGTCAGCCC.

CDR3 bases read: TGTGCCATCAGTGCGCCCCGAGGGCAGGATGGCACAGATACG. Residues: CAISAPRGQDGTDT. The whole CDR3 reads CAISAPRGQDGTDTQYF. The gene calls are TRBV10-3 and TRBJ2-3; D is perhaps TRBD2 (5 bases). The CDR3 extends 3 residues past the end of the read, so its final part is completed from the germline J gene. Trimming removed 4 bases at V and 1 base at J, with 18 bases between. The CDR3 extends over 17 amino acids. The germline gives CDR1 ENHRY, CDR2 SYGVKD.

About this clone: The read halts 3 residues ahead of the CDR3 end, with the missing end drawn from the germline J gene. The chain couples TRBV6-1 to TRBJ2-5; D might be TRBD2 (6 bases). CDR1 is MNHNS and CDR2 is SASEGT in the germline V gene. The ends were cut back, 2 bases at V and 7 bases at J, with 17 bases in the middle. The CDR3 runs 15 residues. CDR3 DNA (partial): TGTGCCAGCAGTGAATGGGACTGGGCGGTTGGGACC. Translating gives CASSEWDWAVGT. In full, the CDR3 reads CASSEWDWAVGTQYF.

CDR3 DNA (partial): TGTGCCAGCAGCTTGGTTGAGGGGGCGGCTGGC. Residues: CASSLVEGAAG. The entire CDR3 protein is CASSLVEGAAGYTF. V gene TRBV5-4 combines with J gene TRBJ1-2; 7 bases are a match to TRBD1. Coverage ceases 3 residues before the CDR3 finishes, and the germline J gene fills in the end. The CDR3 is 14 residues long. The germline V gene has CDR1 SGHNT and CDR2 YYREEE (reference sequence). The J segment lost 7 bases and the V segment lost 0 bases, leaving 6 bases of the junction unmatched.

In the case of this clone: The read ends 3 residues early relative to the CDR3; the germline J gene fills the gap. The chain couples TRBV7-9 to TRBJ1-1, with D perhaps TRBD1 (5 bases). Germline V gene lookup returns CDR1 SEHNR and CDR2 FQNEAQ (reference sequence). This CDR3 is 15 amino acids long. Trimming left V 5 bases short and J 0 bases short, with 13 bases between. CDR3 loop: CASSPLTVMNTEAFF. Incomplete CDR3 DNA: TGTGCCAGCAGCCCCTTGACAGTTATGAACACTGAA.